What follows are 19 T cell receptor beta chains derived from one specimen sequenced in a study of blood T cell repertoires in COVID-19. The protocol was immunoSEQ multiplex PCR, while the TCRdb copy is restricted to in-frame clones and leaves out a portion. The table includes about 280,000 clones, roughly 87% detected once. Sequencing used peripheral blood. These receptors were obtained from a man aged 18-30 years with active or convalescent COVID-19.

The chain joins TRBV9 to TRBJ1-4, with D tentatively TRBD1 (5 bases). The V end was cut by 4 bases, the J end by 8 bases, with 9 bases between. The germline V gene encodes CDR1 SGDLS and CDR2 YYNGEE. The CDR3 sequence is 12 residues long. The CDR3 is CASSRGGEKLFF. Written as DNA, the CDR3 is TGTGCCAGCAGCAGGGGAGGAGAAAAACTGTTTTTT.

CDR3 in amino acids: CASSPATGGNEKLFF. The CDR3 bases are TGTGCCAGCTCACCTGCGACAGGGGGTAATGAAAAACTGTTTTTT. The rearrangement joins TRBV18 to TRBJ1-4; TRBD1 aligns across 9 bases. V shed 3 bases, J shed 4 bases, and the junction held 3 bases outside the gene matches. This CDR3 is 15 amino acids long. Germline CDR1 reads KGHSH; CDR2 reads LQKENI.

In DNA form, the CDR3 reads TGCGCCAGCAGCCTTTCTACGACAGGGCCCGAGCAGTACTTC. Amino acid sequence: CASSLSTTGPEQYF. The chain employs TRBV4-1 and TRBJ2-7; the match to TRBD1 covers 7 bases. The V segment lost 4 bases and the J segment 6 bases; nucleotides outside the gene matches: 9. CDR3 size: 14 residues. Germline CDR1 reads MGHRA; CDR2 reads YSYEKL.

The chain couples TRBV19 to TRBJ2-7; 8 bases are a match to TRBD1. Germline-derived CDR1 and CDR2 are LNHDA and SQIVND (reference sequence). Unmatched junction bases numbered 3, after V lost 1 base and J lost 1 base. The CDR3 has 15 residues. CDR3 DNA sequence: TGTGCCAGTAGTATAGCGACAGGGGCATCCTACGAGCAGTACTTC. Translating it yields CASSIATGASYEQYF.

Here the CDR3 DNA reads TGTGCCAGCAGCTTATCAGGGGGCGTGACTGAAGCTTTCTTT. Protein: CASSLSGGVTEAFF. The chain combines TRBV7-8 with TRBJ1-1; 8 bases align to TRBD1. Germline loops: CDR1 SGHVS, CDR2 FQNEAQ. CDR3 length equals 14 residues. V shed 2 bases, J shed 5 bases, and the junction held 4 bases outside the gene matches.

The V gene is TRBV7-9, the J gene TRBJ1-5, with D maybe TRBD1 (5 bases). Germline CDR1 reads SEHNR; CDR2 reads FQNEAQ (reference sequence). The CDR3 has 17 residues. The germline V and J ends were trimmed by 0 bases and 0 bases, with 12 bases remaining between them. CDR3 loop: CASSLAQGHNSNQPQHF. CDR3 nucleotide sequence: TGTGCCAGCAGCTTAGCCCAGGGCCATAATAGCAATCAGCCCCAGCATTTT.

The chain carries TRBV5-1 and TRBJ2-3; 8 bases are a match to TRBD2. V gave up 1 base and J gave up 6 bases; unmatched junction bases: 7. There are 15 residues in the CDR3. In germline, CDR1 is SGHRS, CDR2 YFSETQ. The CDR3 is CASSLTSGPPDTQYF. The CDR3 region has the DNA TGCGCCAGCAGCTTGACTAGCGGCCCCCCGGATACGCAGTATTTT.

The V gene is TRBV11-2, the J gene TRBJ2-7, with D unclear. Trimming took off 4 bases at V and 2 bases at J, with 15 bases between the two ends. This CDR3 has 15 residues. CDR1 is SGHAT and CDR2 is FQNNGV in the germline V gene. As DNA, the CDR3 is TGTGCCAGCAGCTCCCGGGTGAAGGCCGCCTACGAGCAGTACTTC. It is translated as CASSSRVKAAYEQYF.

The V and J genes are TRBV4-3 and TRBJ2-2, with 9 nucleotides matching TRBD2. This CDR3 is built from 20 residues. CDR1 LGHNA and CDR2 YSLEER come from the germline V gene. V dropped 3 bases and J dropped 6; count of bases not matched to a gene: 20. The CDR3 region is CASSQETWARLADLSGELFF. The CDR3 nucleotides are TGCGCCAGCAGCCAGGAGACTTGGGCGAGACTAGCGGATCTTTCCGGGGAGCTGTTTTTT.

The chain couples TRBV5-1 to TRBJ1-4; D remains ambiguous. Trimming stripped 4 bases from V and 5 bases from J, with 15 bases between. This CDR3 comprises 15 residues. CDR1 is SGHRS, CDR2 YFSETQ, per germline. The CDR3 DNA reads TGCGCCAGCAGCCTAACCGGGAACCCAAATGAAAAACTGTTTTTT. This codes for CASSLTGNPNEKLFF. The full variable domain, with the rest looked up from reference TRBV5-1 and TRBJ1-4, is KAGVTQTPRYLIKTRGQQVTLSCSPISGHRSVSWYQQTPGQGLQFLFEYFSETQRNKGNFPGRFSGRQFSNSRSEMNVSTLELGDSALYLCASSLTGNPNEKLFFGSGTQLSVL.

The rearrangement links TRBV15 to TRBJ1-5; D is possibly TRBD1 (6 bases). CDR1 LNHNV and CDR2 YYDKDF come from the germline V gene (reference sequence). The CDR3 spans 14 residues. The V gene lost 3 bases and the J gene lost 4 bases, with 10 bases spanning the gap. In DNA, the CDR3 is TGTGCCACCAGCAGCGGGGACACAAATCAGCCCCAGCATTTT. It encodes CATSSGDTNQPQHF.

This clone occurred a few times. The chain joins TRBV7-2 to TRBJ1-5; no clear D. CDR3 size: 15 residues. V was pared by 6 bases and J by 1 base, with 13 bases between. The germline CDR1 and CDR2 sequences are SGHTA and FQGNSA. The CDR3 bases are TGTGCCAGCAGACCGACAAGTTTGAGCAATCAGCCCCAGCATTTT. As protein: CASRPTSLSNQPQHF.

The V call is TRBV6-2 or TRBV6-3, the J call TRBJ2-7; the D gene is possibly TRBD2 (6 bases). The V end lost 3 bases, the J end lost 5 bases, and 14 bases lay between the germline ends. This CDR3 comprises 14 residues. Germline V gene lookup returns CDR1 MNHEY and CDR2 SVGEGT. CDR3 in amino acids: CASSYTSGGHEQYF. DNA for the CDR3: TGTGCCAGCAGTTATACTTCAGGAGGGCACGAGCAGTACTTC.

This rearrangement joins TRBV7-9 to TRBJ2-1; tentative D call: TRBD1 (7 bases). The length of the CDR3 is 14 residues. Germline assignment: CDR1 SEHNR and CDR2 FQNEAQ (reference sequence). V was cut by 6 bases and J by 5 bases, with 14 bases left in between. CDR3 bases: TGTGCCAGCAGGGGGGGACAGCAAGACAATGAGCAGTTCTTC. Translated: CASRGGQQDNEQFF.

This clone occurred a few times. The chain employs TRBV9 and TRBJ2-7; D is uncertain. Deletions cut 4 bases from V and 5 bases from J, with 10 bases between. CDR1 and CDR2 (germline): SGDLS, YYNGEE. The CDR3 has 12 amino acids. The CDR3 loop is CASSPGFDEQYF. CDR3 bases: TGTGCCAGCAGCCCCGGTTTTGACGAGCAGTACTTC.

The sample holds many counts of this clone. The chain links TRBV6-4 to TRBJ2-3; 8 nucleotides align to TRBD2. The CDR3 consists of 15 residues. Trimming removed 3 bases from V and 0 bases from J; junction bases left unmatched: 2. Per the germline V gene, CDR1 is MRHNA and CDR2 is SNTAGT. CDR3 nucleotide sequence: TGTGCCAGCAGTGAGCTAGCGGGTAGCACAGATACGCAGTATTTT. It is translated as CASSELAGSTDTQYF.

The CDR3: CASSHGQENTGELFF. The CDR3 coding sequence is TGCGCCAGCAGCCACGGACAGGAGAACACCGGGGAGCTGTTTTTT. This chain joins TRBV4-3 and TRBJ2-2, with 7 bases that match TRBD1. With 3 bases clipped from V and 1 base from J, the junction kept 2 bases outside the gene matches. This CDR3 is built from 15 residues. Germline CDR1 is LGHNA and CDR2 is YSLEER.

This chain connects TRBV5-6 to TRBJ2-7; D may be TRBD1 (6 bases). The V gene lost 0 bases and the J gene lost 0 bases, with 13 bases spanning the gap. The CDR3 covers 16 residues. CDR1 SGHDT and CDR2 YYEEEE come from the germline V gene. DNA of the CDR3: TGTGCCAGCAGCTTGGTTCCCGGGACACTCTCCTACGAGCAGTACTTC. Translation: CASSLVPGTLSYEQYF.

The chain carries TRBV27 and TRBJ2-7; D gene unclear. Per germline, CDR1 MNHEY and CDR2 SMNVEV (reference sequence). The V gene lost 0 bases and the J gene lost 2 bases, with 5 bases spanning the gap. The CDR3 is 13 residues long. The CDR3 is CASSLSPAYEQYF. The CDR3 DNA reads as TGTGCCAGCAGTTTATCCCCCGCCTACGAGCAGTACTTC.